This T cell receptor (beta chain) was captured by sequencing in a study of read filtering for tumor transcriptome and immune sequencing. This clonotype was counted many times. Its target is unknown. The library was built from approximately 400 ng RNA with molecular barcoded adaptors for alpha/delta and beta/gamma chains. From the reads, TCRdb called clonotypes with MiXCR, one entry per CDR3 protein. The sample includes about 39,000 distinct CDR3 sequences, around 15% of them seen just once. The CDR3 has 13 residues. Trimming took off 1 base at V and 1 base at J, with 4 bases between the two ends. Looked up from germline, CDR1 is LGHDT and CDR2 is YNNKEL (reference sequence). Study-wide points: Without single-read clonotypes, shared clonotype proportions correlated more between IR-seq and RNA-seq. Single-read clonotypes: 80% to 90% of IR-seq clonotypes (roughly 3.2% of reads), roughly 73% of RNA-seq clonotypes (44.6% of reads). This fraction held mixed bone marrow immune cells after CD138-negative sorting.

This TCR derives from a donor older than 35 with multiple myeloma. Sequenced material: a population of CD138-negative cells sorted from bone marrow. The V call is TRBV3-1, the J call TRBJ2-5; no definite D call. The CDR3 protein is CASSQGVQETQYF. As DNA, the CDR3 is TGTGCCAGCAGCCAAGGTGTCCAAGAGACCCAGTACTTC.